Listed below are T cell receptor beta chains from one sample, sequenced in a study of CD8+CD57+ T cells in acquired aplastic anemia. Each CDR3 protein is one row after TCRdb ran MiXCR on the reads. The sample has more than 150,000 distinct CDR3 sequences, around half seen once. The sample consisted of sorted CD4+, CD8+, or CD8+CD57+ T cells (not recorded which) from PBMCs. All receptors derive from a human donor with aplastic anemia. Both conserved end residues are part of each CDR3. D genes are given only for firm matches. Clone size, where shown, is once, few, many, or a class for clones that have expanded.

j_gene: TRBJ1-5
abundance: NA
v_gene: TRBV2
d_gene: NA
CDR3aa: CASSTLQAGSNQPQHF
CDR3nt: TGTGCCAGCAGTACTCTTCAGGCAGGCTCAAATCAGCCCCAGCATTTT

j_gene: TRBJ1-1
abundance: many
v_gene: TRBV10-3
d_gene: NA
CDR3aa: CAIRKNTEAFF
CDR3nt: TGTGCCATCCGAAAGAACACTGAAGCTTTCTTT

j_gene: TRBJ1-5
abundance: many
v_gene: TRBV10-3
d_gene: NA
CDR3aa: CAINKDFNQPQHF
CDR3nt: TGTGCCATCAATAAGGACTTTAATCAGCCCCAGCATTTT

j_gene: TRBJ1-1
abundance: many
v_gene: TRBV7-9
d_gene: NA
CDR3aa: CASSRDNTEAFF
CDR3nt: TGTGCCAGCAGCCGGGATAACACTGAAGCTTTCTTT

j_gene: TRBJ2-7
abundance: NA
v_gene: TRBV6-1
d_gene: TRBD2
CDR3aa: CASRLAGGPRSSYEQYF
CDR3nt: TGTGCCAGCAGGCTAGCGGGAGGGCCTAGGAGCTCCTACGAGCAGTACTTC

j_gene: TRBJ2-3
abundance: few
v_gene: TRBV10-2
d_gene: NA
CDR3aa: CASKNLGPTDTQYF
CDR3nt: TGCGCCAGCAAAAACCTAGGGCCCACAGATACGCAGTATTTT

j_gene: TRBJ1-5
abundance: once
v_gene: TRBV20-1
d_gene: NA
CDR3aa: CSAQSGAQHF
CDR3nt: TGCAGTGCCCAGTCGGGGGCTCAGCATTTT

j_gene: TRBJ2-2
abundance: once
v_gene: TRBV10-3
d_gene: NA
CDR3aa: CATTGTGELFF
CDR3nt: TGTGCCACCACAGGCACCGGGGAGCTGTTTTTT

j_gene: TRBJ2-5
abundance: once
v_gene: TRBV3-1
d_gene: TRBD1
CDR3aa: CASSPGQGYQETQYF
CDR3nt: TGTGCCAGCAGCCCGGGACAGGGGTACCAAGAGACCCAGTACTTC

j_gene: TRBJ2-3
abundance: many
v_gene: TRBV6-2/TRBV6-3
d_gene: TRBD2
CDR3aa: CASTNRASGRGTQYF
CDR3nt: TGTGCCAGCACCAACAGGGCTAGCGGGAGAGGTACGCAGTATTTT

j_gene: TRBJ2-2
abundance: few
v_gene: TRBV2
d_gene: TRBD1
CDR3aa: CASRRTGASGELFF
CDR3nt: TGTGCCAGCAGGAGGACAGGCGCTAGCGGGGAGCTGTTTTTT